This entry features one T cell receptor beta chain sequence. Its target is not known. Trimming pared 5 bases from V and 8 bases from J, leaving 21 bases between. The CDR3 sequence is 16 residues long. The germline CDR1 and CDR2 sequences are SGHVS and FNYEAQ. This entry belongs to a study of cytomegalovirus exposure and HLA in healthy donors. The study's findings and limits: Trimming of TCR beta V- and J-genes showed a link, identified in a later analysis, to a missense DCLRE1C variant.

Though nominally healthy at sampling, donors likely had unrecorded immune exposures. PCR involved 60 Vbeta and 13 Jbeta primers. In the authors' workflow: Counted up in a later analysis, unique TCR beta chains came to approximately 83 million, with 9.5 million to 13 million shared. Only in-frame clones appear in the TCRdb table, and some are missing; sequencing was by immunoSEQ multiplex PCR. V, J and clone size derive from that table, while D and trimming were established from the DNA sequence. The profile shows about 170,000 clones, around 75% of them singletons. This clonotype originated in a male donor in good health and CMV-seronegative. The rearrangement links TRBV7-6 to TRBJ1-4, with D perhaps TRBD1 (5 bases). Source material: PBMCs. The CDR3 loop reads CASSPNRGQGSEKLFF. CDR3 nucleotide sequence: TGTGCCAGCAGCCCCAACCGCGGCCAGGGCTCAGAAAAACTGTTTTTT. Variable domain in full (rest from reference TRBV7-6 and TRBJ1-4): GAGVSQSPRYKVTKRGQDVALRCDPISGHVSLYWYRQALGQGPEFLTYFNYEAQQDKSGLPNDRFSAERPEGSISTLTIQRTEQRDSAMYRCASSPNRGQGSEKLFFGSGTQLSVL.